These 31 T cell receptor beta chains originate from one sample sequenced in a study of vaccination effects on CD4 cells after COVID-19. Repertoires were generated with immunoSEQ multiplex PCR, while TCRdb's copy carries only in-frame clones and drops some. The table has tens of thousands of clones, approximately 60% seen once. Their target antigens are unknown. Before sequencing, viral peptide pools were used by the ViraFEST assay to expand antigen-specific CD4+ T cells. Subsequent to 10 days of culture, CD4+ T cells were isolated. It was two doses of either the BNT162b2 or mRNA-1273 vaccine that participants received. The source material was CD4+ T cells from PBMCs cultured with SARS-CoV-2 spike peptides, sampled after COVID-19 vaccination. These TCRs come from a human donor who received a COVID-19 vaccine.

The gene calls are TRBV5-1 and TRBJ2-3, with TRBD2 matching 9 bases. This CDR3 comprises 17 residues. Trimming took 4 bases from V and 2 from J; bases not matched to a gene: 11. CDR1 is SGHRS, CDR2 YFSETQ, per germline. CDR3 coding DNA: TGCGCCAGCAGCCCGGATCCTGGCGGGAGGGCCACAGATACGCAGTATTTT. Its translation is CASSPDPGGRATDTQYF.

V usage is TRBV7-2 and J usage is TRBJ2-1; TRBD2 might be the D (6 bases). Germline CDR1 is SGHTA and CDR2 is FQGNSA. Between the trimmed V and J ends, which lost 2 bases and 0 bases, there was a span of 11 bases. CDR3 length: 16 amino acids. CDR3 in amino acids: CASSLSSASSYNEQFF. The CDR3 coding sequence is TGTGCCAGCAGCTTATCTAGCGCGAGCTCCTACAATGAGCAGTTCTTC.

The chain uses TRBV3-1 (or the pseudogene TRBV3-2) and TRBJ2-5, with 14 bases matching TRBD2. This CDR3 spans 17 amino acids. Germline-derived CDR1 and CDR2 are LGHDT and YNNKEL (reference sequence). The J segment lost 5 bases and the V segment lost 4 bases, leaving 9 bases of the junction unmatched. CDR3 nucleotide sequence: TGTGCCAGCAGCCCCGACCGACTAGCGGGAGGGAGGGAGACCCAGTACTTC. Its protein is CASSPDRLAGGRETQYF.

In its sample, this clone was seen a few times. V and J are TRBV30 and TRBJ1-6; D is unresolved. The germline V gene has CDR1 GTSNPN and CDR2 SVGIG (reference sequence). Trimming left V 3 bases short and J 5 bases short, with 14 bases between. The CDR3 length is 15 residues. The DNA of the CDR3 is TGTGCCTGGAGAGTCAGACATGGTGATAATTCACCCCTCCACTTT. It translates to CAWRVRHGDNSPLHF. Supplemented by reference TRBV30 and TRBJ1-6, the full variable domain reads SQTIHQWPATLVQPVGSPLSLECTVEGTSNPNLYWYRQAAGRGLQLLFYSVGIGQISSEVPQNLSASRPQDRQFILSSKKLLLSDSGFYLCAWRVRHGDNSPLHFGNGTRLTVT.

The CDR3 is CASSASVQGNSPLHF. As DNA, the CDR3 is TGTGCCAGCAGCGCATCCGTACAGGGGAATTCACCCCTCCACTTT. The rearrangement joins TRBV9 to TRBJ1-6; 7 nucleotides line up with TRBD1. Germline CDR1 SGDLS, CDR2 YYNGEE. Germline trimming cut 3 bases from V and 7 bases from J; bases unmatched to any gene: 7. This CDR3 has 15 amino acids.

This chain links TRBV5-8 with TRBJ2-6, with D tentatively TRBD2 (5 bases). The CDR3 sequence is 16 residues long. Germline loops: CDR1 SGHTS, CDR2 YDEGEE. V was pared by 4 bases and J by 0 bases, with 11 bases between. CDR3 amino acids: CASSLGLTSGANVLTF. CDR3 DNA: TGTGCCAGCAGCCTCGGACTGACCTCTGGGGCCAACGTCCTGACTTTC.

The chain carries TRBV7-8 and TRBJ1-1; 8 nucleotides match TRBD1. This CDR3 has 14 amino acids. From germline, CDR1 is SGHVS and CDR2 FQNEAQ. V shed 6 bases, J shed 5 bases, and the junction held 8 bases outside the gene matches. The CDR3 reads CASSRAGGETEAFF. CDR3 coding DNA: TGTGCCAGCAGTAGAGCAGGGGGCGAAACTGAAGCTTTCTTT. Filled out from reference TRBV7-8 and TRBJ1-1, the complete variable domain reads GAGVSQSPRYKVAKRGQDVALRCDPISGHVSLFWYQQALGQGPEFLTYFQNEAQLDKSGLPSDRFFAERPEGSVSTLKIQRTQQEDSAVYLCASSRAGGETEAFFGQGTRLTVV.

The rearrangement links TRBV7-9 to TRBJ1-1; possibly TRBD1 for D (6 bases). CDR1 is SEHNR and CDR2 is FQNEAQ in the germline V gene (reference sequence). The CDR3 runs to 13 residues. Trimming took off 5 bases at V and 6 bases at J, with 13 bases between the two ends. CDR3 DNA: TGTGCCAGCAGCCCTTCCGGGACATCTGAAGCTTTCTTT. Translation gives CASSPSGTSEAFF.

The chain combines TRBV5-1 with TRBJ2-2; 7 bases are a match to TRBD1. Per germline, CDR1 SGHRS and CDR2 YFSETQ. There are 17 residues in the CDR3. V lost 3 bases to trimming and J lost 2 bases; unmatched junction nucleotides: 10. The CDR3 loop is CASSSMGQLRNTGELFF. The CDR3 DNA follows: TGCGCCAGCAGCTCCATGGGACAGCTCCGAAACACCGGGGAGCTGTTTTTT.

The chain joins TRBV18 to TRBJ1-4; D is ambiguous. The germline V gene encodes CDR1 KGHSH and CDR2 LQKENI. The CDR3 has 13 amino acids. Between the trimmed V and J ends, which lost 8 bases and 5 bases, there was a span of 12 bases. The CDR3 sequence: CASRSQENEKLFF. Written as DNA, the CDR3 is TGTGCCAGCCGTTCGCAGGAGAATGAAAAACTGTTTTTT.

There are a few counts of this clone. The CDR3 DNA reads TGTGCCAGCAGTCCGATAGCTTTTACCACAGTCAGAGCCTACTCCTACGAGCAGTACTTC. This encodes CASSPIAFTTVRAYSYEQYF. J is TRBJ2-7 and V is TRBV7-6, with unresolved D. CDR1 is SGHVS and CDR2 is FNYEAQ in the germline V gene. The CDR3 spans 20 residues. Trimming left V 6 bases short and J 0 bases short, with 30 bases between.

The genes are TRBV10-1 and TRBJ2-1, with TRBD2 matching over 8 bases. In germline, CDR1 is WNHNN, CDR2 SYGVQD (reference sequence). V lost 7 bases and J lost 3; bases outside the gene matches: 8. This CDR3 has 15 residues. As DNA, the CDR3 is TGCGCCAGCAATAGCGGGGCGGGGGGCTACAATGAGCAGTTCTTC. Translation gives CASNSGAGGYNEQFF.

This clone is deemed medium-sized. The chain carries TRBV7-9 and TRBJ1-6, with 10 bases matching TRBD1. With 5 bases clipped from V and 8 bases from J, the junction kept 9 bases outside the gene matches. The CDR3 sequence is 16 residues long. The V gene's germline CDR1 is SEHNR and CDR2 FQNEAQ (reference sequence). The CDR3 DNA sequence: TGTGCCAGCAGCGGCAGGGGACAGGGGAGCCATTCACCCCTCCACTTT. Protein sequence: CASSGRGQGSHSPLHF.

This chain uses TRBV7-6 with TRBJ2-1; D call uncertain. The CDR3 covers 16 residues. The V and J ends lost 1 base and 5 bases respectively, with 15 bases between them. The germline V gene encodes CDR1 SGHVS and CDR2 FNYEAQ. Here the CDR3 reads CASSLVSQLSNNEQFF. DNA for the CDR3: TGTGCCAGCAGCTTAGTTAGCCAGCTTAGTAACAATGAGCAGTTCTTC. Full variable domain (remainder filled in from reference TRBV7-6 and TRBJ2-1): GAGVSQSPRYKVTKRGQDVALRCDPISGHVSLYWYRQALGQGPEFLTYFNYEAQQDKSGLPNDRFSAERPEGSISTLTIQRTEQRDSAMYRCASSLVSQLSNNEQFFGPGTRLTVL.

The chain joins TRBV18 to TRBJ1-2, with 8 bases aligning to TRBD1. The ends lost 6 bases at V and 7 bases at J; junction bases unmatched: 7. Per germline, CDR1 KGHSH and CDR2 LQKENI. The CDR3 is 13 amino acids. The CDR3 protein is CASSDREEVGYTF. DNA for the CDR3: TGTGCCAGCTCGGACAGGGAGGAGGTTGGCTACACCTTC.

The V call is TRBV28, the J call TRBJ2-1, with 8 positions matching TRBD1. Per the germline V gene, CDR1 is MDHEN and CDR2 is SYDVKM. The CDR3 extends over 15 amino acids. V shed 3 bases, J shed 4 bases, and the junction held 5 bases outside the gene matches. The CDR3 loop reads CASSLQGANYNEQFF. The CDR3 nucleotides read TGTGCCAGCAGTTTGCAGGGGGCGAATTACAATGAGCAGTTCTTC.

This chain connects TRBV19 to TRBJ1-2, with 8 bases that match TRBD1. The CDR3 spans 14 residues. Per germline, CDR1 LNHDA and CDR2 SQIVND (reference sequence). The ends lost 8 bases at V and 4 bases at J; junction bases unmatched: 9. The CDR3 DNA is TGTGCCAGTTTAAGGAGGGGGACAGGCTATGGCTACACCTTC. Protein: CASLRRGTGYGYTF. The full variable domain, rest sourced from reference TRBV19 and TRBJ1-2, is DGGITQSPKYLFRKEGQNVTLSCEQNLNHDAMYWYRQDPGQGLRLIYYSQIVNDFQKGDIAEGYSVSREKKESFPLTVTSAQKNPTAFYLCASLRRGTGYGYTFGSGTRLTVV.

The chain joins TRBV30 to TRBJ1-1; unclear D gene. V was shortened by 2 bases and J by 1 base, with 8 bases between the two germline ends. Per germline, CDR1 GTSNPN and CDR2 SVGIG (reference sequence). CDR3 size: 13 residues. DNA of the CDR3: TGTGCCTGGAGTCTACAAGAGAACACTGAAGCTTTCTTT. The encoded protein is CAWSLQENTEAFF.

This sequence joins TRBV11-2 and TRBJ2-5; D may match TRBD1 or TRBD2 (6 bases each). Germline values: CDR1 SGHAT, CDR2 FQNNGV. This CDR3 contains 14 residues. Deletions cut 6 bases from V and 13 bases from J, with 24 bases between. In DNA, the CDR3 is TGTGCCAGCAGAGCCGGGGGCCTTGATAGCCGTAGGTACTTC. Residues: CASRAGGLDSRRYF.

The sample holds a few counts of this clone. The chain carries TRBV3-1 (or the pseudogene TRBV3-2) and TRBJ2-7, with TRBD1 matching 11 bases. J gave up 2 bases and V 1 base, and 19 bases lay outside the gene matches. CDR1 LGHDT and CDR2 YNNKEL come from the germline V gene (reference sequence). This CDR3 comprises 21 residues. The CDR3 DNA follows: TGTGCCAGCAGCCAAGGAAGGGCGCGGGACAGGGGGTTTGGAGAAACCTACGAGCAGTACTTC. The encoded protein is CASSQGRARDRGFGETYEQYF.

The V call is TRBV4-2, the J call TRBJ2-7, with TRBD2 matching over 7 bases. The V segment lost 0 bases and the J segment 0 bases; nucleotides outside the gene matches: 8. Per the germline V gene, CDR1 is LGHNA and CDR2 is YNFKEQ. The CDR3 extends over 17 amino acids. The DNA of the CDR3 is TGTGCCAGCAGCCAAGATTTGGGGACTACTGCCTCCTACGAGCAGTACTTC. Protein product: CASSQDLGTTASYEQYF.

This clone was seen only a few times. The chain is built from TRBV30 and TRBJ1-6; D is unresolved. The CDR3 has 15 residues. V lost 3 bases to trimming and J lost 0 bases, with 9 bases between them. CDR1 is GTSNPN and CDR2 is SVGIG in the germline V gene (reference sequence). CDR3: CAWRGKSSYNSPLHF. The DNA of the CDR3 is TGTGCCTGGAGGGGGAAGAGCTCCTATAATTCACCCCTCCACTTT.

The chain links TRBV4-2 to TRBJ1-2; 12 bases agree with TRBD1. The CDR3 runs to 17 residues. CDR1 and CDR2 (germline): LGHNA, YNFKEQ. The ends lost 0 bases at V and 5 bases at J; junction bases unmatched: 7. DNA for the CDR3: TGTGCCAGCAGCCAAGATGGGACAGGGGGCGCGACTTATGGCTACACCTTC. Amino acids: CASSQDGTGGATYGYTF.

The sample holds a few counts of this clone. The chain combines TRBV18 with TRBJ1-2, with unresolved D. V dropped 3 bases and J dropped 1 base, with 9 bases sitting between them. Germline V lookup: CDR1 KGHSH, CDR2 LQKENI. There are 14 residues in the CDR3. The DNA for the CDR3 is TGTGCCAGCTCACCCCAACGGGATAACTATGGCTACACCTTC. Translating gives CASSPQRDNYGYTF.

This clone has only a few counts. One junction end disagrees with the germline gene, perhaps due to a read error. The chain joins TRBV29-1 to TRBJ2-7; D possibly uses TRBD1 or TRBD2 (5 bases each). The germline V gene has CDR1 SQVTM and CDR2 ANQGSEA. This CDR3 has 14 residues. The DNA for the CDR3 is TGCAGCGTTGAAGGAAACGGAAATACTGGGGGTCGGCACTTC. This encodes CSVEGNGNTGGRHF.

This clone was observed a single time. The V call is TRBV2, the J call TRBJ1-2; D might be TRBD1 (5 bases). Germline-derived CDR1 and CDR2 are SNHLY and FYNNEI. Trimming cost V 3 bases and J 0 bases, with 11 bases left between them. The CDR3 extends over 15 amino acids. CDR3 sequence reads: CASSEEGPTNYGYTF. The CDR3, as DNA: TGTGCCAGCAGTGAGGAGGGGCCAACTAACTATGGCTACACCTTC.

J is TRBJ1-6 and V is TRBV5-1; perhaps TRBD1 as D (6 bases). In germline, CDR1 is SGHRS, CDR2 YFSETQ. The CDR3 runs to 15 residues. V dropped 0 bases and J dropped 7 bases, with 11 bases sitting between them. In nucleotides, the CDR3 is TGCGCCAGCAGCTTGGACAGGGCGGAGAATTCACCCCTCCACTTT. Translated, it gives CASSLDRAENSPLHF.

This clone was picked up a small number of times. The chain carries TRBV5-1 and TRBJ2-7; no clear D gene. The V gene's germline CDR1 is SGHRS and CDR2 YFSETQ. Trimming removed 4 bases from V and 1 base from J, with 9 bases in between. This CDR3 region has 13 residues. In nucleotides, the CDR3 is TGCGCCAGCAGCATGAGTAATTCCTACGAGCAGTACTTC. Translation: CASSMSNSYEQYF.

The chain carries TRBV6-5 and TRBJ1-2, with D perhaps TRBD1 (6 bases). Germline V gene sequence: CDR1 MNHEY, CDR2 SVGAGI. V was clipped by 5 bases and J by 3 bases, with 13 bases between them. The CDR3 covers 14 residues. CDR3 nucleotides: TGTGCCAGCAGTCGGACAGAAGTGGACTATGGCTACACCTTC. Translation gives CASSRTEVDYGYTF.

The chain recombines TRBV5-4 with TRBJ1-2, with 7 bases matching TRBD1. The CDR3 contains 18 residues. Germline CDR1 and CDR2: SGHNT and YYREEE (reference sequence). V gave up 0 bases and J gave up 5 bases; unmatched junction bases: 16. The CDR3 region is CASSLASYSDRARYGYTF. DNA for the CDR3: TGTGCCAGCAGCTTGGCGAGTTACTCCGACAGGGCCAGATATGGCTACACCTTC.

The rearrangement joins TRBV11-2 to TRBJ2-1, with 12 bases matching TRBD2. The CDR3 totals 14 residues. The germline V gene has CDR1 SGHAT and CDR2 FQNNGV. The V and J ends lost 4 bases and 7 bases, in that order; junction bases with no gene match: 2. CDR3 amino acids: CASSSLAGGNEQFF. The CDR3 DNA is TGTGCCAGCAGCTCTCTAGCGGGAGGGAATGAGCAGTTCTTC.